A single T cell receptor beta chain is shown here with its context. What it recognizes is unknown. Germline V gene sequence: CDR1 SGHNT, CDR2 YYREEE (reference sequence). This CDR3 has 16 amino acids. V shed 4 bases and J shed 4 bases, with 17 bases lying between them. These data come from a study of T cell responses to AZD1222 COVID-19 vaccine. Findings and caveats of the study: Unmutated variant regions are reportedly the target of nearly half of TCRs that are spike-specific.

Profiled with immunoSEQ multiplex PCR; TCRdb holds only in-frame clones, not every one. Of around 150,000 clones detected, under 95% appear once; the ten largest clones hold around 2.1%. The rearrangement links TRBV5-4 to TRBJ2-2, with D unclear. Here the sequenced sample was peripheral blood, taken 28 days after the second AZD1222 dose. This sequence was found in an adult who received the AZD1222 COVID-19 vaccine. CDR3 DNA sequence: TGTGCCAGCAGCCCGGCCGCTTTAGAACCCACCGGGGAGCTGTTTTTT. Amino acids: CASSPAALEPTGELFF.